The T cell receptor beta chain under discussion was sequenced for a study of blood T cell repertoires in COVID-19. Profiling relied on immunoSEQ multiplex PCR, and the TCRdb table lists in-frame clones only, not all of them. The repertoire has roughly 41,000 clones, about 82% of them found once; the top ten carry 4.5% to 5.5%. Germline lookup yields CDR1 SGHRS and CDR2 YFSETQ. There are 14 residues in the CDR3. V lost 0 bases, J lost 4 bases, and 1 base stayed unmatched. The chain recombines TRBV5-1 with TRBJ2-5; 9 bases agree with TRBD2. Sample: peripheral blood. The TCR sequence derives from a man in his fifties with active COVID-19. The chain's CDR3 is CASSLGSGGETQYF. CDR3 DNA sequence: TGCGCCAGCAGCTTGGGTAGCGGGGGAGAGACCCAGTACTTC.